Below, 22 T cell receptor beta chains from the same sample are listed, as sequenced in a study of T-cell reconstitution after alpha-beta-depleted transplantation in children. Unique molecular identifiers were incorporated during preparation of the TCRbeta library. Using its own MiXCR run on the PCR reads, TCRdb lists one record per CDR3 protein. The table lists some 600,000 distinct CDR3 sequences, under 15% of them singletons. Here the sequenced sample was PBMCs, mostly from graft donor cells, taken 360 days after TCRalphabeta/CD19-depleted stem cell transplant. These receptors all come from a male patient between 5 and 17 years old who had a stem cell transplant for acute myeloid leukemia, so the T cells may come from the graft donor.

This clonotype was seen at least ten times. The rearrangement uses TRBV7-2 and TRBJ2-3, with 8 positions matching TRBD2. Germline assignment: CDR1 SGHTA and CDR2 FQGNSA. This CDR3 contains 16 residues. Trimming removed 1 base from V and 4 bases from J; junction bases left unmatched: 7. CDR3 amino acids: CASSLGPTSGADTQYF. CDR3 coding DNA: TGTGCCAGCAGCTTAGGCCCAACTAGCGGTGCAGATACGCAGTATTTT.

V is TRBV20-1 and J is TRBJ2-3; D gene uncertain. Trimming cost V 0 bases and J 3 bases, with 7 bases left between them. This CDR3 is built from 13 residues. In germline, CDR1 is DFQATT, CDR2 SNEGSKA (reference sequence). The CDR3 DNA follows: TGCAGTGCTAGAGAAGGGCAAACAGATACGCAGTATTTT. Translation: CSAREGQTDTQYF.

The gene calls are TRBV7-2 and TRBJ2-1, with D unresolved. There are 14 residues in the CDR3. CDR1 is SGHTA, CDR2 FQGNSA, per germline. The V gene lost 1 base and the J gene lost 7 bases, with 11 bases spanning the gap. The CDR3 DNA follows: TGTGCCAGCAGCTTAGTGGCTGTGTTAAATGAGCAGTTCTTC. Translated, it gives CASSLVAVLNEQFF.

The rearrangement uses TRBV12-3 or TRBV12-4 and TRBJ2-7; D perhaps matches TRBD1 (5 bases). The CDR3 consists of 16 residues. Trimming cost V 3 bases and J 2 bases, with 17 bases left between them. CDR3 loop: CASSFHLGAVAYEQYF. In DNA, the CDR3 is TGTGCCAGCAGTTTCCACTTAGGGGCAGTCGCCTACGAGCAGTACTTC.

This clonotype came up many times. This sequence joins TRBV10-3 and TRBJ2-7; tentatively, D is TRBD2 (5 bases). Germline loops: CDR1 ENHRY, CDR2 SYGVKD. V shed 6 bases and J shed 4 bases, with 10 bases lying between them. This CDR3 has 12 amino acids. The CDR3 spells CAIRDLNYEQYF. In DNA form, the CDR3 reads TGTGCCATCAGGGACTTGAATTACGAGCAGTACTTC.

This clonotype was counted a few times. The genes are TRBV3-1 and TRBJ2-7; 8 bases match TRBD2. The J segment lost 5 bases and the V segment lost 0 bases, leaving 15 bases of the junction unmatched. Germline V gene lookup returns CDR1 LGHDT and CDR2 YNNKEL (reference sequence). The CDR3 has 18 amino acids. The CDR3 nucleotides are TGTGCCAGCAGCCAAGATCTACGGGAGGGCCTTTTTTATAACGAGCAGTACTTC. It encodes CASSQDLREGLFYNEQYF.

V gene TRBV28 combines with J gene TRBJ2-3; 9 nucleotides line up with TRBD1. V gave up 5 bases and J gave up 2 bases; unmatched junction bases: 14. CDR1 and CDR2 from the germline V gene are MDHEN and SYDVKM. The CDR3 covers 18 residues. As DNA, the CDR3 is TGTGCCAGCAGTGAGGGACAGGGCGCCTCAATCATCACAGATACGCAGTATTTT. It is translated as CASSEGQGASIITDTQYF.

The chain links TRBV21-1 to TRBJ2-3; no DNA check was done on the table's D call, TRBD1. TRBV21-1 is given as a pseudogene. This CDR3 comprises 19 residues. This chain's CDR3 is CASSKRGRWEHSGTDTQYF. CDR3 bases: TGTGCCAGCAGCAAAAGGGGACGGTGGGAGCATTCTGGCACAGATACGCAGTATTTT.

Worth noting for this clonotype: The junction departs from germline at one end; a sequencing error may be responsible. J is TRBJ2-5 and V is TRBV12-3 or TRBV12-4; 13 nucleotides match TRBD2. The CDR3 totals 19 residues. The CDR3 DNA reads TGTACCAGCAGTTTAGATGCGTTAGGACTAGCGGGAGACCAAGAGACCCAGTACTTC. Translating it yields CTSSLDALGLAGDQETQYF.

The chain uses TRBV6-1 and TRBJ2-7, with D tentatively TRBD2 (6 bases). Trimming took 7 bases from V and 7 from J, leaving 20 bases between them. CDR3 length equals 14 residues. The germline gives CDR1 MNHNS, CDR2 SASEGT. In DNA form, the CDR3 reads TGTGCCAGCACCCGCCCGGGACTCCCGGGGGAGCAGTACTTC. It codes for CASTRPGLPGEQYF.

This clonotype was seen a few times. This chain uses TRBV14 with TRBJ2-7; 13 nucleotides line up with TRBD2. V lost 4 bases, J lost 0 bases, and 12 bases stayed unmatched. This CDR3 is built from 19 residues. Germline V gene sequence: CDR1 SGHDN, CDR2 FVKESK. The CDR3 nucleotides read TGTGCCAGCAGCCGGATCAAGCCCGGGACTAGCGGGAACTCCTACGAGCAGTACTTC. Encoded protein: CASSRIKPGTSGNSYEQYF.

This clonotype was counted only a few times. This chain connects TRBV27 to TRBJ1-1, with D uncertain. From germline, CDR1 is MNHEY and CDR2 SMNVEV (reference sequence). Between the trimmed V and J ends, which lost 6 bases and 0 bases, there was a span of 11 bases. This CDR3 region has 14 residues. As DNA, the CDR3 is TGTGCCAGCAGCTTGGAGAGGCTGAACACTGAAGCTTTCTTT. It encodes CASSLERLNTEAFF.

The CDR3 DNA reads TGTGCCAGCAGCCCTGATCGACTAGCGGGAACCTACGAGCAGTACTTC. Its translation is CASSPDRLAGTYEQYF. The rearrangement links TRBV7-9 to TRBJ2-7; TRBD2 matches at 11 bases. V dropped 5 bases and J dropped 2; count of bases not matched to a gene: 8. Germline V gives CDR1 SEHNR, CDR2 FQNEAQ (reference sequence). This CDR3 contains 16 residues.

This clonotype was counted at least ten times. The chain uses TRBV7-9 and TRBJ2-1; 9 nucleotides line up with TRBD1. V gave up 4 bases and J gave up 5 bases; unmatched junction bases: 9. CDR3 length: 16 residues. The germline gives CDR1 SEHNR, CDR2 FQNEAQ (reference sequence). In DNA, the CDR3 is TGTGCCAGCAGCTGGTTGAGGGACAGGGTTGACAATGAGCAGTTCTTC. Translated: CASSWLRDRVDNEQFF.

This clonotype was seen only a few times. This chain links TRBV28 with TRBJ2-1; D is possibly TRBD2 (6 bases). CDR1 is MDHEN and CDR2 is SYDVKM in the germline V gene. The CDR3 extends over 17 amino acids. The V end lost 2 bases, the J end lost 2 bases, and 16 bases lay between the germline ends. The chain's CDR3 is CASSLNPSRETYNEQFF. CDR3 bases: TGTGCCAGCAGTTTAAACCCTTCGCGGGAAACCTACAATGAGCAGTTCTTC. Complete variable domain (other parts from reference TRBV28 and TRBJ2-1): DVKVTQSSRYLVKRTGEKVFLECVQDMDHENMFWYRQDPGLGLRLIYFSYDVKMKEKGDIPEGYSVSREKKERFSLILESASTNQTSMYLCASSLNPSRETYNEQFFGPGTRLTVL.

The V call is TRBV4-3, the J call TRBJ1-2, with unresolved D. Per the germline V gene, CDR1 is LGHNA and CDR2 is YSLEER. The V end was cut by 0 bases, the J end by 8 bases, with 10 bases between. The CDR3 length is 13 residues. CDR3 amino acids: CASSQDWGSGYTF. DNA of the CDR3: TGCGCCAGCAGCCAAGACTGGGGTTCGGGCTACACCTTC.

V is TRBV28 and J is TRBJ1-4, with 8 bases fitting TRBD1. After removal of 2 bases from V and 7 bases from J, the junction contained 3 bases not matched to a gene. CDR3 size: 14 residues. CDR1 is MDHEN and CDR2 is SYDVKM in the germline V gene. Here the CDR3 DNA reads TGTGCCAGCAGTTTAGGACAGGGACGTGAAAAACTGTTTTTT. Translation: CASSLGQGREKLFF. The whole variable domain, remainder taken from reference TRBV28 and TRBJ1-4, is DVKVTQSSRYLVKRTGEKVFLECVQDMDHENMFWYRQDPGLGLRLIYFSYDVKMKEKGDIPEGYSVSREKKERFSLILESASTNQTSMYLCASSLGQGREKLFFGSGTQLSVL.

The rearrangement links TRBV27 to TRBJ2-7, with a weak D call TRBD2 (5 bases). CDR3 length equals 15 residues. Trimming took off 6 bases at V and 1 base at J, with 16 bases between the two ends. The germline CDR1 and CDR2 sequences are MNHEY and SMNVEV (reference sequence). The CDR3 DNA reads as TGTGCCAGCAGGGTGGACGGACTCATGTCCTACGAGCAGTACTTC. This codes for CASRVDGLMSYEQYF.

J is TRBJ2-7 and V is TRBV7-8; TRBD1 aligns across 12 bases. The V gene's germline CDR1 is SGHVS and CDR2 FQNEAQ. V lost 6 bases and J lost 3; bases outside the gene matches: 18. This CDR3 has 19 residues. CDR3 bases: TGTGCCAGCAGTACTCCCGGGACAGGGGGCACACTAGGTTTCTACGAGCAGTACTTC. Protein product: CASSTPGTGGTLGFYEQYF.

The rearrangement uses TRBV11-2 and TRBJ2-5; D not certain. Germline loops: CDR1 SGHAT, CDR2 FQNNGV. V was shortened by 1 base and J by 0 bases, with 6 bases between the two germline ends. The CDR3 spans 14 residues. The CDR3 reads CASSLVVYQETQYF. The CDR3 nucleotides are TGTGCCAGCAGCTTAGTTGTGTACCAAGAGACCCAGTACTTC.

Only a few counts were recorded for this clonotype. The V and J genes are TRBV20-1 and TRBJ2-7; 9 bases align to TRBD2. Unmatched junction bases numbered 6, after V lost 6 bases and J lost 0 bases. The CDR3 is 14 residues long. The germline CDR1 and CDR2 sequences are DFQATT and SNEGSKA (reference sequence). The CDR3 protein is CSAPTSGASYEQYF. The CDR3 bases are TGCAGTGCCCCGACTAGCGGAGCCTCCTACGAGCAGTACTTC.

This clonotype was seen a few times. This chain links TRBV19 with TRBJ2-3, with a possible D match to TRBD2 (5 bases). The germline V gene encodes CDR1 LNHDA and CDR2 SQIVND (reference sequence). V lost 6 bases, J lost 4 bases, and 20 bases lay in between. The CDR3 loop spans 16 amino acids. DNA for the CDR3: TGTGCCAGTAGCCAACTCGGACCGGGGAAGGCAGATACGCAGTATTTT. Protein: CASSQLGPGKADTQYF.